The sequence of this T cell receptor (beta chain) was determined in a study of response to subunit inactivated influenza vaccine. TCRdb reprocessed the RT-PCR reads via MiXCR and lists one record per CDR3 protein. Here the sample spans under 550,000 distinct CDR3 sequences, approximately 7.8% being singletons. The study, taken as a whole, reports: It was suggested by the authors that few new T cells are recruited by each seasonal influenza vaccination.

V gave up 3 bases and J gave up 2 bases; unmatched junction bases: 9. Germline CDR1 is LNHDA and CDR2 is SQIVND (reference sequence). The CDR3 is 16 residues long. This clonotype has only a few counts. The antigen is unknown. This rearrangement joins TRBV19 to TRBJ2-5; 7 bases agree with TRBD1. The sample consisted of PBMCs from blood, taken roughly 24 months after vaccination. This TCR derives from a man between 50 and 69 years old who received an inactivated influenza vaccine. CDR3 bases: TGTGCCAGTAGTATTCGACAGGGCATCCTTCAAGAGACCCAGTACTTC. The encoded protein is CASSIRQGILQETQYF.